This TCR beta chain derives from a study of T cells in Graves' hyperthyroidism and ophthalmopathy. Amplified TCR beta CDR3 regions derived from RNA transcripts. The TCR CDR3 first-round RT-PCR relied on the HTBI primer set. TCRdb re-analysed the multiplex PCR reads in MiXCR, keeping a single row per CDR3 protein. Found here are approximately 640,000 distinct CDR3 sequences, under 20% of them singletons; the top ten hold over 3.5%. At least ten counts were recorded for this clonotype. Sequenced: blood. The receptor was derived from a woman younger than 45 with Graves' hyperthyroidism.

CDR3 residues: CASSPGTYYEQYF. The CDR3 DNA reads as TGCGCCAGCAGCCCGGGGACATACTACGAGCAGTACTTC. The rearrangement uses TRBV5-1 and TRBJ2-7; a weak D match, TRBD1 (6 bases). The CDR3 loop spans 13 amino acids. CDR1 is SGHRS, CDR2 YFSETQ, per germline. Trimming shortened V by 4 bases and J by 3 bases, and 11 bases separated the two germline ends.